This TCR beta chain is from a study of blood T cells in healthy people across ages. For this clonotype: Its antigen remains unknown.

A second PCR of 7 to 11 cycles used a sample-barcoded 5' primer and a J-beta primer mix. TCRdb ran MiXCR on the 5' RACE reads and lists one entry per CDR3 protein. The table shows some 1,500,000 distinct CDR3 sequences, with about 42% occurring only once. Regarding the study as a whole: Long-lived donors exceeded aged donors in naive CD4+ cells and diversity.

Isolated per sample were at least 6 million PBMCs. The material sequenced was blood. The sequence was collected from a woman aged 18-29 years in good health.

DNA of the CDR3: TGTGCCAGCAGTGAGCGGGGGGGGCCCAATGAGCAGTTCTTC. This codes for CASSERGGPNEQFF. J is TRBJ2-1 and V is TRBV6-1; 9 nucleotides agree with TRBD2. V lost 3 bases and J lost 6; bases outside the gene matches: 3. Germline assignment: CDR1 MNHNS and CDR2 SASEGT. The CDR3 runs 14 residues.